This T cell receptor beta chain was sequenced in a study of shared clonotypes between healthy human individuals. In the naive CD8 group, cells lacked CD45RO and were positively selected for CCR7, so terminally differentiated effector memory CD45RA+ cells were left out. As for this clone: What it binds is not known.

Germline CDR1 MNHNY, CDR2 SVGAGI (reference sequence). CDR3 length equals 16 residues. V lost 2 bases and J lost 2, with 14 bases in between. Study-level findings and limits: At large depth, rarefaction still showed sorted-subset sequencing to be incomplete. Larger estimated richness was generally seen in naive subsets than in memory subsets.

TCRdb's copy holds only in-frame clones and misses some; the assay was immunoSEQ multiplex PCR. Among over 2 million clones listed, less than 95% were seen once. Sample: naive CD8+ T cells sorted from blood. This chain joins TRBV6-6 and TRBJ2-3; D is unresolved. The sequence came from a man younger than 35 in good health. The chain's CDR3 is CASSYAPTGYTDTQYF. CDR3 coding DNA: TGTGCCAGCAGTTACGCCCCGACGGGTTACACAGATACGCAGTATTTT.